This TCR beta chain is from a study of shared clonotypes between healthy human individuals (dated by TCRdb to 2020 to 2021). Describing the broader study: The cohort included a few men and a couple of women between 18 and 49 years of age. To increase sequencing depth and limit assay-specific biases, different laboratories used diverse techniques to prepare libraries and sequence TCR repertoires. To estimate repertoire size and how much clonotype sharing occurs between individuals, the study deeply sequenced the blood TCR repertoires of several healthy adults. Between about 0.85 and 8.9 billion PBMCs per donor were obtained by leukapheresis. Study-wide conclusions, independent of this receptor: The small number of donors limited the genetic and exposure-history diversity represented. Pairwise subsampling indicated that sequencing depth was expected to affect the degree of clonotype sharing among donors. Sampling was restricted to blood, and TCR repertoires in tissues likely differ from the TCR repertoires found in blood.

The germline V gene gives CDR1 as SGHTA and CDR2 as FQGNSA. The CDR3, from cysteine to phenylalanine, totals 16 residues. Only the CDR3 DNA is retained, 48 bases long and in frame from the first base. Trimmed from V: 4 bases; trimmed from J: 6 bases; junction bases lacking a gene match: 6. This clone appeared a few times. Its antigen specificity is not known. Per-nucleotide qualities are absent, and no much larger clonotype sits a single base away. Using the deep immunoSEQ assay, TCR CDR3 regions were amplified from genomic DNA by multiplex PCR. For each cell subset, the extracted genomic DNA was distributed evenly across all wells of several immunoSEQ 96-well plates, and each plate served as one replicate. For unsorted PBMC, each replicate PCR was loaded with about 270 ng genomic DNA, equivalent to approximately 33,000 T cell genomes. Genomic DNA from unsorted PBMC was sequenced over ten immunoSEQ deep assay plates. Purified libraries were quantified with a Qubit 3.0 fluorometer, sized on a Bioanalyzer 2100, and re-quantified with the KAPA Library Quantification kit. Every immunoSEQ 96-well plate was sequenced on a dedicated single-read 150-cycle Illumina NextSeq 550 flow cell. In the authors' own workflow: Because the immunoSEQ output included only junctional sequences and no quality scores, the filtering could not be the same as the filtering used for full-length reads. To assign V/J genes and CDR3, sequences were annotated against IMGT germline references using PyIR, a Python wrapper for IgBLAST v1.9. Reads with weak V/J assignments (E-value above 1e-6), missing CDR3, stop codons, out-of-frame junctions, or ambiguous translated residues were removed. V3J clonotypes were defined as sequences sharing an identical inferred V gene, J gene, and CDR3 amino acid sequence. Percentage overlap between repertoires was computed as shared unique clonotypes divided by the size of the smaller repertoire. Repertoire richness was assessed with RTK rarefaction, the Chao1 estimator, and Recon v2.1 estimates of unobserved clonotypes. Entries here come from immuneACCESS through TCRdb and include only in-frame sequences with V and J called. Some clones fail to appear in such tables; in the studies checked, an unresolved V gene covers under half of the shortfall, and the cause of the remainder is unknown. V and J calls and clone size are those listed in that table; D and trimming were worked out from the DNA. For this sample the table gives about 460,000 clones, of which approximately 80% were detected only once. Clones ranked in the top ten supply approximately 12% of the sample.

The donors were healthy, HIV-negative adults with no recently reported acute infections or vaccinations. Every donor was a Caucasian adult living in Nashville, Tennessee, USA. In the unsorted samples, approximately 85 million PBMCs were counted, and genomic DNA was extracted using the QIAamp DNA Blood Mini kit. Blood was collected by leukapheresis, and PBMCs were isolated by Ficoll-Histopaque density gradient centrifugation and then cryopreserved in liquid nitrogen vapor phase. Sequenced material: PBMCs. The sequence was collected from a woman aged 40 to 55 in good health. Some clones in this sample may be carry-over from other donors' samples. The chain was built from TRBV7-2 and TRBJ2-2, with 12 junctional bases fitting TRBD2. In nucleotides, the sequence is TGTGCCAGCAGCTCCGGACTAGCGGGACCGGCCGGGGAGCTGTTTTTT. This yields the protein CASSSGLAGPAGELFF.